The rows below give T cell receptor beta chains drawn from one sample of a study of T cell clusters in autoimmune cytopenias. TCRdb re-called the multiplex PCR reads, yielding one record per CDR3 amino acid sequence without DNA. The listing records about 6,100 distinct CDR3 sequences. The same data also contributed to another study, on T cell repertoires in aging, cancer and after chemotherapy.

Material for sequencing was peripheral blood. Source of these receptors: a human donor in good health. The CDR3 runs from the conserved cysteine through the conserved F or W. Clone size is not always given. Where it is, it says once, few, many or a class for expanded clones.

>TRBV7-9|.|TRBJ1-2
CASSFGDRPYGYTF
>TRBV10-3|.|TRBJ2-3
CAIRPSGASTDTQYF
>TRBV5-4|medium-sized|TRBJ1-4
CASSLDGATNEKLFF
>TRBV12-3/TRBV12-4|.|TRBJ1-1
CASIEGGEGAFF
>TRBV6-5|medium-sized|TRBJ2-5
CASSASGGKTQYF
>TRBV18|.|TRBJ2-2
CASSPGSTGELFF
>TRBV27|medium-sized|TRBJ2-7
CASSGSPVDEQYF
>TRBV20-1|.|TRBJ1-4
CSARPRRGAGEKLFF
>TRBV5-5|medium-sized|TRBJ1-6
CASTSTGGNSPLHF
>TRBV7-9|.|TRBJ2-3
CASLGLALTDTQYF
>TRBV19|medium-sized|TRBJ2-5
CASSQHGTEQETQYF